A single sample gave rise to the 24 T cell receptor beta chains below, sequenced in a study of T cell responses to AZD1222 COVID-19 vaccine (dated by TCRdb to 2020 to 2022). To prepare the library, the immunoSEQ multiplex PCR assay was applied. TCRdb obtained this table from immuneACCESS and retained in-frame rearrangements with V and J assigned. These tables miss some clones; where compared with another copy, unresolved V genes account for less than half of the shortfall, and the remainder is unexplained. The sample includes over 75,000 clones, with roughly 89% observed a single time. The top ten clones comprise 2.2% of the sample. The meaning of the sample's time point label: baseline before first vaccination. Here the sequenced sample was peripheral blood, taken on day 0 of AZD1222 vaccination. These receptors all come from an adult in good health.

The V and J genes are TRBV30 and TRBJ1-4; 7 positions match TRBD1. The germline gives CDR1 GTSNPN, CDR2 SVGIG (reference sequence). V trimming: 4 bases; J trimming: 0 bases; junction bases outside the gene matches: 5. The CDR3 length is 15 residues. This chain's CDR3 is CAWTEGATTNEKLFF. The CDR3 DNA reads as TGTGCCTGGACCGAGGGGGCAACAACTAATGAAAAACTGTTTTTT.

CDR3 nucleotide sequence: TGTGCCAGCGGCCCGCCGGGAGCCATAAATACCGGGGAGCTGTTTTTT. As protein: CASGPPGAINTGELFF. The gene calls are TRBV6-6 and TRBJ2-2; maybe TRBD2 (6 bases). Trimming took 8 bases from V and 5 from J, leaving 21 bases between them. Germline assignment: CDR1 MNHNY and CDR2 SVGAGI (reference sequence). This CDR3 contains 16 residues.

Here the CDR3 reads CASSYSLARVSNQPQHF. The DNA for the CDR3 is TGTGCCAGCAGTTACTCGTTGGCGAGGGTAAGCAATCAGCCCCAGCATTTT. The chain joins TRBV6-2 or TRBV6-3 to TRBJ1-5; D unresolved. Germline V lookup: CDR1 MNHEY, CDR2 SVGEGT. The CDR3 consists of 17 residues. V lost 0 bases, J lost 1 base, and 13 bases lay in between.

A remark on this clone: Distinct nucleotide sequences in the sample also encode this CDR3. The chain links TRBV6-5 to TRBJ1-1; D perhaps matches TRBD1 (5 bases). V was trimmed by 2 bases and J by 3 bases, leaving 7 bases between them. Germline lookup yields CDR1 MNHEY and CDR2 SVGAGI. The CDR3 has 13 amino acids. The CDR3 bases are TGTGCCAGCAGTTACAGAGGGGACACTGAAGCTTTCTTT. This gives the protein CASSYRGDTEAFF.

The chain links TRBV18 to TRBJ1-5; D is unclear. Looked up from germline, CDR1 is KGHSH and CDR2 is LQKENI. This CDR3 region has 16 residues. V lost 2 bases, J lost 0 bases, and 11 bases lay in between. The CDR3 loop is CASSPSSPNSNQPQHF. In DNA, the CDR3 is TGTGCCAGCTCACCATCGTCACCGAATAGCAATCAGCCCCAGCATTTT.

The chain couples TRBV2 to TRBJ1-2; D is undetermined. V dropped 5 bases and J dropped 2 bases, with 3 bases sitting between them. The V gene's germline CDR1 is SNHLY and CDR2 FYNNEI. The CDR3 contains 11 residues. The CDR3 sequence is CASSPNYGYTF. DNA for the CDR3: TGTGCCAGCAGTCCAAACTATGGCTACACCTTC. Together with reference TRBV2 and TRBJ1-2, the CDR3 gives the full variable domain: EPEVTQTPSHQVTQMGQEVILRCVPISNHLYFYWYRQILGQKVEFLVSFYNNEISEKSEIFDDQFSVERPDGSNFTLKIRSTKLEDSAMYFCASSPNYGYTFGSGTRLTVV.

The V and J genes are TRBV6-1 and TRBJ2-2; the D gene could be TRBD1 or TRBD2 (5 bases each). The CDR3 has 15 amino acids. Trimming stripped 2 bases from V and 6 bases from J, with 13 bases between. From germline, CDR1 is MNHNS and CDR2 SASEGT. The CDR3 DNA reads as TGTGCCAGCAGTGAATGGGGGAAGGCAGCCGGGGAGCTGTTTTTT. Encoded protein: CASSEWGKAAGELFF.

The V call is TRBV6-5, the J call TRBJ2-7; D is possibly TRBD1 (6 bases). The CDR3 sequence is 14 residues long. In germline, CDR1 is MNHEY, CDR2 SVGAGI. V was shortened by 8 bases and J by 3 bases, with 17 bases between the two germline ends. The CDR3 DNA reads TGTGCCAGCTTTTCCGGGACACTAAACTACGAGCAGTACTTC. The encoded protein is CASFSGTLNYEQYF.

The J gene is TRBJ1-2, the V gene TRBV9; TRBD1 aligns across 7 bases. V lost 4 bases to trimming and J lost 5 bases; unmatched junction nucleotides: 5. The V gene's germline CDR1 is SGDLS and CDR2 YYNGEE. The CDR3 sequence is 13 residues long. The CDR3 DNA reads TGTGCCAGCAGCTTTAGACAGGGATATGGCTACACCTTC. Its protein is CASSFRQGYGYTF.

The chain links TRBV19 to TRBJ2-1, with 8 bases that match TRBD2. Germline CDR1 and CDR2: LNHDA and SQIVND (reference sequence). The J segment lost 4 bases and the V segment lost 4 bases, leaving 12 bases of the junction unmatched. The CDR3 has 17 residues. CDR3 bases: TGTGCCAGTAGTACCACTTCGATAGCGGGGCCTTACAATGAGCAGTTCTTC. This codes for CASSTTSIAGPYNEQFF.

This clone has at least ten counts. The chain links TRBV7-9 to TRBJ2-7; TRBD2 agrees at 8 bases. The ends lost 5 bases at V and 5 bases at J; junction bases unmatched: 8. This CDR3 contains 14 residues. CDR1 is SEHNR, CDR2 FQNEAQ, per germline (reference sequence). CDR3: CASSRIAGQNEQYF. CDR3 DNA: TGTGCCAGCAGCAGAATAGCGGGGCAGAACGAGCAGTACTTC. Using reference TRBV7-9 and TRBJ2-7 for the parts outside the CDR3, the full variable domain is DTGVSQNPRHKITKRGQNVTFRCDPISEHNRLYWYRQTLGQGPEFLTYFQNEAQLEKSRLLSDRFSAERPKGSFSTLEIQRTEQGDSAMYLCASSRIAGQNEQYFGPGTRLTVT.

The V and J genes are TRBV6-6 and TRBJ1-2, with D possibly being TRBD1 (6 bases). The CDR3 contains 13 residues. Trimming removed 5 bases at V and 4 bases at J, with 11 bases between. The germline CDR1 and CDR2 sequences are MNHNY and SVGAGI (reference sequence). CDR3 nucleotide sequence: TGTGCCAGCAGTGATACAGGGTCCTATGGCTACACCTTC. It is translated as CASSDTGSYGYTF.

This chain links TRBV5-8 with TRBJ2-1, with D maybe TRBD2 (6 bases). V lost 1 base and J 7 bases, leaving 9 bases between the germline ends. CDR1 and CDR2 from the germline V gene are SGHTS and YDEGEE. The CDR3 has 13 residues. The CDR3 DNA reads TGTGCCAGCAGCTTGTGGGGGGATAATGAGCAGTTCTTC. Its protein product is CASSLWGDNEQFF.

This clone was observed a single time. V is TRBV10-2 and J is TRBJ2-7; no clear D. The CDR3 has 11 amino acids. The V gene's germline CDR1 is WSHSY and CDR2 SAAADI. V lost 2 bases and J lost 4, with 3 bases in between. The CDR3 loop is CASSEAYEQYF. DNA for the CDR3: TGCGCCAGCAGTGAGGCATACGAGCAGTACTTC.

The rearrangement uses TRBV25-1 and TRBJ2-2, with TRBD1 matching over 7 bases. Germline lookup yields CDR1 MGHDK and CDR2 SYGVNS. Trimming cost V 0 bases and J 13 bases; bases outside gene matches: 11. The CDR3 totals 15 residues. CDR3 in amino acids: CASSEYGDRAVGLFF. The CDR3 bases are TGTGCCAGCAGTGAATACGGCGACAGGGCGGTAGGGCTGTTTTTT.

DNA for the CDR3: TGTGCCAGCCGGGGACTGTTAACCTACGAGCAGTACTTC. Its translation is CASRGLLTYEQYF. This rearrangement joins TRBV6-5 to TRBJ2-7; D is possibly TRBD2 (6 bases). V dropped 8 bases and J dropped 2 bases, with 13 bases sitting between them. The germline V gene has CDR1 MNHEY and CDR2 SVGAGI. The CDR3 totals 13 residues.

The V call is TRBV6-5, the J call TRBJ1-1; no firm D call. CDR3 length equals 15 residues. The V end was cut by 5 bases, the J end by 1 base, with 14 bases between. CDR1 MNHEY and CDR2 SVGAGI come from the germline V gene. This chain's CDR3 is CASSNDGRENTEAFF. The CDR3 DNA follows: TGTGCCAGCAGTAACGACGGACGGGAGAACACTGAAGCTTTCTTT.

The rearrangement uses TRBV30 and TRBJ1-1, with 7 nucleotides matching TRBD1. Germline CDR1 GTSNPN, CDR2 SVGIG (reference sequence). The CDR3 runs to 13 residues. CDR3 sequence (DNA): TGTGCTTCCCTGACAGGGAGGAACACTGAAGCTTTCTTT. It yields the protein CASLTGRNTEAFF.

J is TRBJ2-3 and V is TRBV4-3; D perhaps matches TRBD2 (6 bases). Germline V gives CDR1 LGHNA, CDR2 YSLEER. The length of the CDR3 is 17 residues. V dropped 4 bases and J dropped 2 bases, with 19 bases sitting between them. CDR3 DNA: TGCGCCAGCAGCCCCAATAGGGCGGGGCGACTCACAGATACGCAGTATTTT. This sequence encodes CASSPNRAGRLTDTQYF.

The chain links TRBV27 to TRBJ1-4, with 8 bases fitting TRBD1. J lost 8 bases, V lost 5 bases, and 10 bases had no gene match. Germline CDR1 and CDR2: MNHEY and SMNVEV (reference sequence). CDR3 length: 15 residues. The CDR3 loop is CASSPRQGSREKLFF. As DNA, the CDR3 is TGTGCCAGCAGTCCTCGACAGGGGTCAAGGGAAAAACTGTTTTTT.

This clone was seen a single time. The chain couples TRBV19 to TRBJ2-2; 9 bases map to TRBD2. The CDR3 loop spans 17 amino acids. The germline V gene encodes CDR1 LNHDA and CDR2 SQIVND (reference sequence). The J segment lost 6 bases and the V segment lost 4 bases, leaving 12 bases of the junction unmatched. For the CDR3, the DNA is TGTGCCAGTAGTAGTCCCACCGGCGGGGGGGTCGCCGGGGAGCTGTTTTTT. Amino acid sequence: CASSSPTGGGVAGELFF.

Only one count was recorded for this clone. CDR3 nucleotides: TGTGCCAGCAGCCATCGGTTCCCCCCGACCGTATTCAATGAGCAGTTCTTC. The encoded protein is CASSHRFPPTVFNEQFF. The chain employs TRBV3-1 (or the pseudogene TRBV3-2) and TRBJ2-1; D remains unclear. The CDR3 is made up of 17 amino acids. V was shortened by 3 bases and J by 6 bases, with 21 bases between the two germline ends. The germline V gene has CDR1 LGHDT and CDR2 YNNKEL (reference sequence).

This chain connects TRBV18 to TRBJ1-3; D remains ambiguous. Germline V lookup: CDR1 KGHSH, CDR2 LQKENI. V was clipped by 3 bases and J by 0 bases, with 6 bases between them. The CDR3 runs to 14 residues. The CDR3 DNA is TGTGCCAGCTCACCGGCCAGCTCTGGAAACACCATATATTTT. Protein product: CASSPASSGNTIYF.

The V and J genes are TRBV6-5 and TRBJ1-1; TRBD1 is a possible D gene (5 bases). V shed 6 bases and J shed 11 bases, with 19 bases lying between them. The CDR3 runs 13 residues. Looked up from germline, CDR1 is MNHEY and CDR2 is SVGAGI. The CDR3 reads CASSPGQANPAFF. The CDR3 DNA reads TGTGCCAGCAGCCCAGGGCAGGCTAACCCCGCTTTCTTT.